This T cell receptor beta chain was identified in a study of blood T cell repertoires in COVID-19. In the study overall: The United States, Italy and Spain provided the acute and convalescent COVID-19 samples. Sample material is recorded as cDNA or gDNA derived from T cells, B-cell-depleted T cells, or PBMCs.

Under the authors' procedure: Cell counts per sample came from amplifying reference gene primers. Using immunoSEQ multiplex PCR, the repertoire was profiled, and TCRdb retains in-frame clones only, with some absent. V, J and clone size derive from that table, while D and trimming were established from the DNA sequence. The sample holds some 100,000 clones, around 85% seen once. The V gene lost 6 bases and the J gene lost 8 bases, with 11 bases spanning the gap. Germline V CDR1 and CDR2: MNHEY, SVGAGI. The CDR3 consists of 12 residues. The V and J genes are TRBV6-5 and TRBJ2-1, with D perhaps matching TRBD2 (7 bases). The origin of this receptor is a man aged 50 to 60 with acute or convalescent COVID-19. Sequences were obtained from peripheral blood. The CDR3 nucleotides read TGTGCCAGCAGCCCGCGGGGGCATGAGCAGTTCTTC. Its translation is CASSPRGHEQFF.